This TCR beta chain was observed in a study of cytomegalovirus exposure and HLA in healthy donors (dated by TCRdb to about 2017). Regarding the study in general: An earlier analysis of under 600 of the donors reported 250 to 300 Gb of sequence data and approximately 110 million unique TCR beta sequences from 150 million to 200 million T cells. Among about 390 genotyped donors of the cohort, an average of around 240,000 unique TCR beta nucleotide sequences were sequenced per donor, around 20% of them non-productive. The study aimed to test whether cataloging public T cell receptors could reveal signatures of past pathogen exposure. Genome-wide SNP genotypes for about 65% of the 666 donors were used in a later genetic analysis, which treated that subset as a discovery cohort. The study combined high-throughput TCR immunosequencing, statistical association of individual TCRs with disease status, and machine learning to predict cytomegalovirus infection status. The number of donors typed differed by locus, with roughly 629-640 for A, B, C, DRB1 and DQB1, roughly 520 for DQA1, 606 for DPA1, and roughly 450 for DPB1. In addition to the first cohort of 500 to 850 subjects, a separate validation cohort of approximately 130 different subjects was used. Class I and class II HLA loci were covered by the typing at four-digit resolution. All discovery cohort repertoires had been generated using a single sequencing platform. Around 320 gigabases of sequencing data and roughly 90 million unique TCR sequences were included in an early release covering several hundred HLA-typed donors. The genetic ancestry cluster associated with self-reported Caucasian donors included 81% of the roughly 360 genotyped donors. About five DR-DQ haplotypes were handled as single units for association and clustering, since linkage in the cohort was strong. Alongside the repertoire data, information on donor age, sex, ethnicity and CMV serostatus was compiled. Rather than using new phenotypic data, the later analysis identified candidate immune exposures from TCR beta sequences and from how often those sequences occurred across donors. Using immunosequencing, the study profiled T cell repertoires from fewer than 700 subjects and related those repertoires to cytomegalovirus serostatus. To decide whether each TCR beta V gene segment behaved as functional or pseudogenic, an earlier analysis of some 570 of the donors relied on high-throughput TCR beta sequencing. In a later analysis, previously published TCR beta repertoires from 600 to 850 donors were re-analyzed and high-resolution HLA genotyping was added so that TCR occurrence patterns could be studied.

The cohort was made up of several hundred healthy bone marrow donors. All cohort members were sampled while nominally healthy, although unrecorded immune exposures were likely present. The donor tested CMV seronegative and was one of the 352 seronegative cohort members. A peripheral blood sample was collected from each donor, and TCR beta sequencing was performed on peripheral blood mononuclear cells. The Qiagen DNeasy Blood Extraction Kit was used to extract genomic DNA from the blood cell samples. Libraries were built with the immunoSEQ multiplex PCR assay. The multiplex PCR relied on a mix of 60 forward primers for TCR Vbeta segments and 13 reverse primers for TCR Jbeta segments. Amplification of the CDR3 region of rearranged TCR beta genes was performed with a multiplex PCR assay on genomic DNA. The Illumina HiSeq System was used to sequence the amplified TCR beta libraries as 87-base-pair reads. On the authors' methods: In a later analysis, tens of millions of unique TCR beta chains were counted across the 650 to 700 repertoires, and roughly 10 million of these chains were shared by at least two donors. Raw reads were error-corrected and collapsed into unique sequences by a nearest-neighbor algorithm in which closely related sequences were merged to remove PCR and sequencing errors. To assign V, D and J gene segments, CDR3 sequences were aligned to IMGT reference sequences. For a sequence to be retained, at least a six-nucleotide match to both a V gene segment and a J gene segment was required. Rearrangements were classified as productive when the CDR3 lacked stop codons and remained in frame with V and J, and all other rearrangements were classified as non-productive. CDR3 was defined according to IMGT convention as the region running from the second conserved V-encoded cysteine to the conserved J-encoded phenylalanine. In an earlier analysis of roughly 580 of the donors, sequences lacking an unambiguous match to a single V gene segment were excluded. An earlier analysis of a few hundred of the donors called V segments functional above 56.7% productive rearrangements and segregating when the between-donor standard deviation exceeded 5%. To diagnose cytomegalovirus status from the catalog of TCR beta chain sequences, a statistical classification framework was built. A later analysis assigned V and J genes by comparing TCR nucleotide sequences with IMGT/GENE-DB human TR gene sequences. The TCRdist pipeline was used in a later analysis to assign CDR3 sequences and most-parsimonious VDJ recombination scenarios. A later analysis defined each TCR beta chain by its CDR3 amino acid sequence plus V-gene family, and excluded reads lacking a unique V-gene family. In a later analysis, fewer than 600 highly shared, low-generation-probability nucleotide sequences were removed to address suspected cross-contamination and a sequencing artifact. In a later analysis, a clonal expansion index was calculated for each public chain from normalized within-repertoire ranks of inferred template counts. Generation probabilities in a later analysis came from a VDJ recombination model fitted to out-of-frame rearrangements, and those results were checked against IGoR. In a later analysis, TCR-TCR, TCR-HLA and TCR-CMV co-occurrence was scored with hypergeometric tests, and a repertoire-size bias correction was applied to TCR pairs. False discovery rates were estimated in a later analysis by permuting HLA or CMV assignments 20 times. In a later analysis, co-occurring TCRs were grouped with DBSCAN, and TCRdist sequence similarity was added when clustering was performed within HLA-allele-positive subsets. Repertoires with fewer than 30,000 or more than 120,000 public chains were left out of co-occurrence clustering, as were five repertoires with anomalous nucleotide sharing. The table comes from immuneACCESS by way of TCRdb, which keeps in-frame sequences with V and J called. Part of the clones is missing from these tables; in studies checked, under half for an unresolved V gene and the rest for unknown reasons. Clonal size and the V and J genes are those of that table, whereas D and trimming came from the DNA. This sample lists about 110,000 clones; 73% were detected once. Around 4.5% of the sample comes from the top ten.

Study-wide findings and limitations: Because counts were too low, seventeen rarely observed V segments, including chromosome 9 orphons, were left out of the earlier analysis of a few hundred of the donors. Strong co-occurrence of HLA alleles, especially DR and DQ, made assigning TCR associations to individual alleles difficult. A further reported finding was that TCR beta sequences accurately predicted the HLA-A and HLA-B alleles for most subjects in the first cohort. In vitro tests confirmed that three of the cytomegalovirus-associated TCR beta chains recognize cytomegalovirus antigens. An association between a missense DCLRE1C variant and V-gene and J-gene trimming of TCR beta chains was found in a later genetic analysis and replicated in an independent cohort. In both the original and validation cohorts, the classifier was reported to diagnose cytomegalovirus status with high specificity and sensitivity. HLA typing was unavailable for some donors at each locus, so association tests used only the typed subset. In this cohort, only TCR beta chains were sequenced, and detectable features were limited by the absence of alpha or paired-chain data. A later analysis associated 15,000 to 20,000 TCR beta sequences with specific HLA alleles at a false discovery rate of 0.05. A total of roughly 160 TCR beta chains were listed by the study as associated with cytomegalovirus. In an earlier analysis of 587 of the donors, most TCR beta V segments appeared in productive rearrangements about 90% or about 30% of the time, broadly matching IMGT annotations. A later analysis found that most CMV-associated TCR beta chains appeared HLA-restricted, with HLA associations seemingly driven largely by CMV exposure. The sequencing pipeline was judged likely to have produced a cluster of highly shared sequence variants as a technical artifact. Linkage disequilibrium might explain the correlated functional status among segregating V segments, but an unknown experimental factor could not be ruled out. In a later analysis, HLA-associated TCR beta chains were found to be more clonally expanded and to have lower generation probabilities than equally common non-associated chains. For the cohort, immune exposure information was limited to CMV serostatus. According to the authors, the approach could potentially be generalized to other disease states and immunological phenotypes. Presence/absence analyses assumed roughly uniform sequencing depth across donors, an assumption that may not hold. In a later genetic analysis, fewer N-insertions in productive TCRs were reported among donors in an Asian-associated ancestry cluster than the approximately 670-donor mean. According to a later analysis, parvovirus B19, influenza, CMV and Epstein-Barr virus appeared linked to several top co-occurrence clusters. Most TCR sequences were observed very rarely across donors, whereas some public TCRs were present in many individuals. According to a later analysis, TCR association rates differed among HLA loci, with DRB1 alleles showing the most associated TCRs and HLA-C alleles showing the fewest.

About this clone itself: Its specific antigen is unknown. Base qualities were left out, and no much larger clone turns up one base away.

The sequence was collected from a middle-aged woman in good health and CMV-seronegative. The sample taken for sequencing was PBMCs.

The nucleotide sequence reads as follows: TGTGCCAGCGCAACCGTAGCGGGAGGGCCGTACGAGCAGTACTTC. It translates to CASATVAGGPYEQYF. The V gene is TRBV28 and the J gene is TRBJ2-7; 11 central nucleotides agree with TRBD2. The CDR1 and CDR2 encoded by the germline V gene are MDHEN and SYDVKM. Trimmed from V: 8 bases; trimmed from J: 4 bases; junction bases lacking a gene match: 10. The CDR3 covers 15 residues, taking in both the cysteine and the phenylalanine. Of all the DNA, just the CDR3 is kept, 45 bases in frame from base 1.